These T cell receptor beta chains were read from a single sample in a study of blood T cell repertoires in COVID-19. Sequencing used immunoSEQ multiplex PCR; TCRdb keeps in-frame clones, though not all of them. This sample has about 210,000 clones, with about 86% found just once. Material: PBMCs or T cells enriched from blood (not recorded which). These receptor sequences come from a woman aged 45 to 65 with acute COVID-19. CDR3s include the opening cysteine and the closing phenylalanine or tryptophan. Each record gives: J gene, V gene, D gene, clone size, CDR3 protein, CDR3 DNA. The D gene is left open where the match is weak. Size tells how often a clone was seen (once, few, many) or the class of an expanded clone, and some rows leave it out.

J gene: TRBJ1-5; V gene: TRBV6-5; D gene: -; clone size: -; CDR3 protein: CASRAGGNQPQHF; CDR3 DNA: TGTGCCAGCAGAGCAGGGGGCAATCAGCCCCAGCATTTT
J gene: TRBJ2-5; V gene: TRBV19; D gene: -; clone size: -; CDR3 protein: CASSIGLKETQYF; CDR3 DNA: TGTGCCAGTAGTATCGGACTTAAAGAGACCCAGTACTTC
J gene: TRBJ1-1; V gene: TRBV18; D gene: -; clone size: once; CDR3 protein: CASSQTANTEAFF; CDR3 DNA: TGTGCCAGCTCGCAGACAGCTAACACTGAAGCTTTCTTT
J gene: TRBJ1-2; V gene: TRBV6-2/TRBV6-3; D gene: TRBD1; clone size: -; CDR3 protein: CASSPTGLGYTF; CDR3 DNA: TGTGCCAGCAGCCCGACAGGGCTTGGCTACACCTTC
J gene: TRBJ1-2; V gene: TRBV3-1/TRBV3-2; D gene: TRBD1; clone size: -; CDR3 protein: CASSQPTGGNYGYTF; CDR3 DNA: TGTGCCAGCAGCCAACCGACAGGGGGTAACTATGGCTACACCTTC
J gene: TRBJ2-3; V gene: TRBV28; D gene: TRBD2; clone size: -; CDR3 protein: CASTLGLAGVMGTDTQYF; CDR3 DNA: TGTGCCAGCACCCTGGGACTAGCGGGAGTCATGGGTACAGATACGCAGTATTTT
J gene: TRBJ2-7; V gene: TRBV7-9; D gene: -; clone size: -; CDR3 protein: CASSSTSSGSYEQYF; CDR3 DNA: TGTGCCAGCAGCTCGACCTCCAGCGGATCCTACGAGCAGTACTTC
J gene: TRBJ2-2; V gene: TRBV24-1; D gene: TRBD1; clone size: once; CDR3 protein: CATSDPGTGHNTGELFF; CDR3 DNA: TGTGCCACCAGTGACCCCGGGACAGGCCACAACACCGGGGAGCTGTTTTTT
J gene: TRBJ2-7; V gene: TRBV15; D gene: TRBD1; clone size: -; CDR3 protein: CATSRDWQGAEQYF; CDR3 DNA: TGTGCCACCAGCAGAGATTGGCAGGGGGCCGAGCAGTACTTC
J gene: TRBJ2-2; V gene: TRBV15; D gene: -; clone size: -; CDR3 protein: CATSSGGENTGELFF; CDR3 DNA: TGTGCCACCAGCAGCGGTGGAGAGAACACCGGGGAGCTGTTTTTT
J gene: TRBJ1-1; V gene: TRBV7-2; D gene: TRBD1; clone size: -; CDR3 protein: CASSYRRQGANTEAFF; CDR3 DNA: TGTGCCAGCAGCTACCGTAGACAGGGGGCGAACACTGAAGCTTTCTTT
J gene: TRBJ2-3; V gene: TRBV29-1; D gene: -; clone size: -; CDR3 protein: CIAQFGDTQYF; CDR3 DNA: TGCATCGCCCAGTTTGGAGATACGCAGTATTTT
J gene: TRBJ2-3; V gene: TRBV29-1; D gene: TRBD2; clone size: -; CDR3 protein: CSVTTSGTDTQYF; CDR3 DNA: TGCAGCGTGACGACTAGCGGCACAGATACGCAGTATTTT
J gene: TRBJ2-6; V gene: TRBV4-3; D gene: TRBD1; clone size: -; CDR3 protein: CASSQDLPAGGLGGANVLTF; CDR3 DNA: TGCGCCAGCAGCCAAGATCTGCCCGCAGGGGGTCTCGGTGGGGCCAACGTCCTGACTTTC
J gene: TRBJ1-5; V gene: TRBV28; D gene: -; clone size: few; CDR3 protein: CASSVGGGNQPQHF; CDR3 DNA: TGTGCCAGCAGTGTGGGAGGGGGCAATCAGCCCCAGCATTTT
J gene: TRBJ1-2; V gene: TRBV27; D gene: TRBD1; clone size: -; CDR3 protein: CASSNQAGTGGFGYTF; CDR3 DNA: TGTGCCAGCAGCAACCAAGCCGGGACAGGGGGCTTCGGCTACACCTTC
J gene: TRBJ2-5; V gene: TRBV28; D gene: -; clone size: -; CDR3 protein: CASSLEVPKTQYF; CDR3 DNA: TGTGCCAGCAGTTTGGAGGTCCCCAAGACCCAGTACTTC
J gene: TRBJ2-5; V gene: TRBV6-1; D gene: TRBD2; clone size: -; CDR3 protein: CASSVAGGYQETQYF; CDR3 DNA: TGTGCCAGCAGTGTAGCGGGAGGGTACCAAGAGACCCAGTACTTC
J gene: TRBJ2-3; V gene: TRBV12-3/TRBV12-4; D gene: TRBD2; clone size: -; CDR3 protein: CASRSLAAQYF; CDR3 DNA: TGTGCCAGCAGATCCCTAGCGGCGCAGTATTTT
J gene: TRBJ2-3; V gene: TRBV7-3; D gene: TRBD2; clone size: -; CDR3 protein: CASSFTSVSTDTQYF; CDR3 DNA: TGTGCCAGCAGCTTCACTAGCGTTAGCACAGATACGCAGTATTTT
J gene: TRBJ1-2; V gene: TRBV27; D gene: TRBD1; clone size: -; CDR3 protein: CASMPRTGVGYGYTF; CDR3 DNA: TGTGCCAGCATGCCTCGAACAGGGGTTGGCTATGGCTACACCTTC
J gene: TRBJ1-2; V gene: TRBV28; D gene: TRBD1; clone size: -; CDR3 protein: CASSPDRVSYTF; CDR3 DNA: TGTGCCAGCAGCCCGGACAGGGTGAGCTACACCTTC
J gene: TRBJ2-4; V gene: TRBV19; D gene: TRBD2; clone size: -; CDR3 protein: CASNPGLAVQAKNIQYF; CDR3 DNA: TGTGCCAGTAACCCGGGACTAGCGGTTCAAGCCAAAAACATTCAGTACTTC
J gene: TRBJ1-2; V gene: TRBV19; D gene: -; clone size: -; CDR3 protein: CASSIRSQGRDGYTF; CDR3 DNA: TGTGCCAGTAGTATTCGTTCGCAGGGGCGGGATGGCTACACCTTC
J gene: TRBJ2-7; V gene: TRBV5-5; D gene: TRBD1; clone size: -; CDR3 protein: CASSTLPGQGAEQYF; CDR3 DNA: TGTGCCAGCAGCACTTTACCGGGACAGGGGGCCGAGCAGTACTTC
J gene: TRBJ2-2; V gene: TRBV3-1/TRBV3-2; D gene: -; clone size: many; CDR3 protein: CASSPLYRYGGLSGELFF; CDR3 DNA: TGTGCCAGCAGCCCTTTGTATCGGTACGGGGGGCTTAGCGGGGAGCTGTTTTTT
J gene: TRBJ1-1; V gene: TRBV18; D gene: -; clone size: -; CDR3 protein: CASSPIGDTEAFF; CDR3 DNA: TGTGCCAGCTCACCAATAGGGGACACTGAAGCTTTCTTT
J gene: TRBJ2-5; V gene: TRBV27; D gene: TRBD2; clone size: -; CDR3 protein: CASSTGLAWETQYF; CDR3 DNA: TGTGCCAGCAGTACTGGACTAGCTTGGGAGACCCAGTACTTC
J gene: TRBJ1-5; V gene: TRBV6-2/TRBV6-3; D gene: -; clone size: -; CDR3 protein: CASSYWRSNQPQHF; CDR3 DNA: TGTGCCAGCAGTTACTGGCGGAGCAATCAGCCCCAGCATTTT
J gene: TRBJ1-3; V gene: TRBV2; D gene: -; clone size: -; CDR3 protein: CASSEGAGGTIYF; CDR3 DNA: TGTGCCAGCAGTGAGGGGGCGGGCGGCACCATATATTTT
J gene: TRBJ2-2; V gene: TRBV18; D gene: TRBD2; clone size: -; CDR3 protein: CASKPGGTELFF; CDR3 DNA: TGTGCCAGCAAACCGGGGGGAACAGAGCTGTTTTTT
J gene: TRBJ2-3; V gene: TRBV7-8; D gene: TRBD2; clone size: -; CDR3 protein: CASSLGGIGFSTDTQYF; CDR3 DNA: TGTGCCAGCAGCTTGGGGGGGATAGGTTTTAGCACAGATACGCAGTATTTT
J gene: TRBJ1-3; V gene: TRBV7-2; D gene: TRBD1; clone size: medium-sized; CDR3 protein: CASSEQGNGNTIYF; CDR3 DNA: TGTGCCAGCAGCGAACAGGGGAATGGAAACACCATATATTTT
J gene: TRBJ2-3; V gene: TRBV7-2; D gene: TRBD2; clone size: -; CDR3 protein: CASSTSGRSTDTQYF; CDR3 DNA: TGTGCCAGCAGCACTAGCGGGCGAAGCACAGATACGCAGTATTTT
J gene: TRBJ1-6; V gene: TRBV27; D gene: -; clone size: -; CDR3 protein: CASSLWGERSPLHF; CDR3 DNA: TGTGCCAGCAGTTTATGGGGGGAAAGATCACCCCTCCACTTT
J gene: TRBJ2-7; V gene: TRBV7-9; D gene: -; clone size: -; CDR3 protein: CASRLDYEQYF; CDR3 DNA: TGTGCCAGCAGACTAGACTACGAGCAGTACTTC
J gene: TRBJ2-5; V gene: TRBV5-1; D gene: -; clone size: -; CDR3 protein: CASSSGYQETQYF; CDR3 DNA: TGCGCCAGCAGTTCCGGTTACCAAGAGACCCAGTACTTC
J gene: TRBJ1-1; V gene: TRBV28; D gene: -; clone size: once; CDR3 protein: CASSPLEPNTEAFF; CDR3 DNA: TGTGCCAGCAGTCCCCTTGAGCCGAACACTGAAGCTTTCTTT
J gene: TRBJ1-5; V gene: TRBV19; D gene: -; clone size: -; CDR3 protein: CASSPSGMGQPQHF; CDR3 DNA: TGTGCCAGTAGTCCCTCCGGGATGGGTCAGCCCCAGCATTTT
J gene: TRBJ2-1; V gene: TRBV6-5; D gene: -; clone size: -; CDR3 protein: CASSPGPYNEQFF; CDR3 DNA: TGTGCCAGCTCTCCAGGCCCCTACAATGAGCAGTTCTTC